This T cell receptor (beta chain) was observed in a study of OX40 agonist ivuxolimab in advanced cancers. This clone showed up just once. Germline V gene data show CDR1 as MNHNY and CDR2 as SVGAGI (reference sequence). Trimming at V came to 8 bases and at J to 0 bases, leaving 7 bases not matched to a gene. The CDR3 has 15 residues. Sequenced by immunoSEQ multiplex PCR; TCRdb stores in-frame clones only, minus some. The data contain nearly 50,000 clones, roughly 88% of them seen just once; the ten biggest clones take up 0.55% to 0.65%. The sequence came from an adult with an advanced solid tumor such as melanoma, head and neck, liver or kidney cancer. The chain uses TRBV6-6 and TRBJ1-5; the match to TRBD1 covers 7 bases. Sequences were derived from CD4+ or CD8+ T cells sorted from blood, sampled in a trial of the OX40 agonist ivuxolimab. CDR3 amino acids: CASSETGSSNQPQHF. CDR3 nucleotide sequence: TGTGCCAGCTCGGAGACAGGGAGTAGCAATCAGCCCCAGCATTTT.